The clone carrying this TCR beta chain was observed a handful of times. Its specificity is unknown. Researchers amplified the TCR beta CDR3 regions from RNA transcripts. The TCR CDR3 was amplified in a first-round RT-PCR using the HTBI primer set. Using its own MiXCR run on the multiplex PCR reads, TCRdb lists one record per CDR3 protein. Of 300,000 to 450,000 distinct CDR3 sequences in the sample, 15% to 18% were seen once. Fresh peripheral blood, approximately 10 ml, yielded the PBMCs. This sample is drawn from a study of T cells in Graves' hyperthyroidism and ophthalmopathy. The CDR3 consists of 15 residues. In germline, CDR1 is SNHLY, CDR2 FYNNEI. Germline trimming cut 5 bases from V and 7 bases from J; bases unmatched to any gene: 10. Study outcomes and limitations: Ophthalmopathy cases were set apart from stable hyperthyroidism by a 13 V-J model. The model's output predicted ophthalmopathy at a median of around 7 months prior to onset. Most thyroid clonotypes with frequency above 0.001 were detected in blood.

This sequence joins TRBV2 and TRBJ1-5, with 8 bases aligning to TRBD1. This sequence originates from a woman aged 18-29 years with Graves' hyperthyroidism that later progressed to Graves' ophthalmopathy. The material sequenced was blood. The CDR3 here is CASSLGSGGGQPQHF. The CDR3 DNA follows: TGTGCCAGCAGTTTAGGGTCAGGGGGCGGGCAGCCCCAGCATTTT.